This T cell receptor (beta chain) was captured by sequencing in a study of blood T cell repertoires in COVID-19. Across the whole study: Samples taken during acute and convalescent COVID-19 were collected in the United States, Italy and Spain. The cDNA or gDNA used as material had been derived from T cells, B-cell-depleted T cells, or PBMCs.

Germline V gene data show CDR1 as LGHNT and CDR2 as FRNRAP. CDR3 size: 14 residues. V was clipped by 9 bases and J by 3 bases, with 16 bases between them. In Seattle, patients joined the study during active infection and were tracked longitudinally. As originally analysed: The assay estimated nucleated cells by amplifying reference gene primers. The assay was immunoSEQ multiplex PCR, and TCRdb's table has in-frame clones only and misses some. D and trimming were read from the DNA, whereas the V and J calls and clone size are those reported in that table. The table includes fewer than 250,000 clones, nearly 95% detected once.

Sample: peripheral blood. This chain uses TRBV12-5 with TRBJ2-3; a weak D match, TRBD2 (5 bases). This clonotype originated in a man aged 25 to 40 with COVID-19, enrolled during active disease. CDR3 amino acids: CARRGPGETDTQYF. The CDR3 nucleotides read TGTGCTAGGCGCGGCCCCGGGGAAACAGATACGCAGTATTTT.